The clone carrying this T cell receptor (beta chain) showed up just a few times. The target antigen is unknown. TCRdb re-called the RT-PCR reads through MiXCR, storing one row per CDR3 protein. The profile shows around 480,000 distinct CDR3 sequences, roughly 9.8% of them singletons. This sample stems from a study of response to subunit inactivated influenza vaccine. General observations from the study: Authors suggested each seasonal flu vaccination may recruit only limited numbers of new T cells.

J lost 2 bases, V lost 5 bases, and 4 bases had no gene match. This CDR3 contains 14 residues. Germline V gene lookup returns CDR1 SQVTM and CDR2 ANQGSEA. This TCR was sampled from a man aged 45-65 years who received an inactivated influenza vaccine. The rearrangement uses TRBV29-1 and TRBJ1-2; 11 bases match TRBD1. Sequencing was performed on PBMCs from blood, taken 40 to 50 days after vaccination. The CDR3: CSVPGTGGNYGYTF. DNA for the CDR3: TGCAGCGTTCCCGGGACAGGGGGGAACTATGGCTACACCTTC.